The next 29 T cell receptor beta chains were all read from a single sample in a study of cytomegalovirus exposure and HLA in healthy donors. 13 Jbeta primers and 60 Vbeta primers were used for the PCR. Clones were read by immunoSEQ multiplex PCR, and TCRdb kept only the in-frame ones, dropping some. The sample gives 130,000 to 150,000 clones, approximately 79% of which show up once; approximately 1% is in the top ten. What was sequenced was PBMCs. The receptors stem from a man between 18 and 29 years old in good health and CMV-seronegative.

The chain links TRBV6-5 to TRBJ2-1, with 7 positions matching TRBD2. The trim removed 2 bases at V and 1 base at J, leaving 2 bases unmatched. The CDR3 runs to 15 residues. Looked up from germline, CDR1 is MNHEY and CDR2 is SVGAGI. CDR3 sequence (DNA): TGTGCCAGCAGTTACGGGAGGGATTCCTACAATGAGCAGTTCTTC. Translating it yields CASSYGRDSYNEQFF.

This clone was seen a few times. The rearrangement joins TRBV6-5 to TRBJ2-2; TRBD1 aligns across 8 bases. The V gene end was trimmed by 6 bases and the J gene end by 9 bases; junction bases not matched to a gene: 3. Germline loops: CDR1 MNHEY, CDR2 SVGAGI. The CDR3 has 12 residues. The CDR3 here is CASRQGARELFF. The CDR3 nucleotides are TGTGCCAGCAGGCAGGGGGCTCGGGAGCTGTTTTTT.

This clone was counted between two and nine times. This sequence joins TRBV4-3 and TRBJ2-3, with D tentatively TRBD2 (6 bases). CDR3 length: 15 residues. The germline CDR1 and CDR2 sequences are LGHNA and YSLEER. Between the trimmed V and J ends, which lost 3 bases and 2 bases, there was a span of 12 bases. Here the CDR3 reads CASSQDGLYTDTQYF. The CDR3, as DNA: TGCGCCAGCAGCCAGGATGGACTATACACAGATACGCAGTATTTT.

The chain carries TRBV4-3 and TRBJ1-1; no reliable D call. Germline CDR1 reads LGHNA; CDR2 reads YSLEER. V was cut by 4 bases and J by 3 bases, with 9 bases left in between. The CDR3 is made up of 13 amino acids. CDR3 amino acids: CASSPTGYTEAFF. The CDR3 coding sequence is TGCGCCAGCAGCCCGACGGGGTACACTGAAGCTTTCTTT.

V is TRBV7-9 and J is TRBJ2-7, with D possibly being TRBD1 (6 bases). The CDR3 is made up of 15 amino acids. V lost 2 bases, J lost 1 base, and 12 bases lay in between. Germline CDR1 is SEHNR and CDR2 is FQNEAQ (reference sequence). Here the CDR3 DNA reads TGTGCCAGCAGCTTACAGGGGACGACTTCCTACGAGCAGTACTTC. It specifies CASSLQGTTSYEQYF.

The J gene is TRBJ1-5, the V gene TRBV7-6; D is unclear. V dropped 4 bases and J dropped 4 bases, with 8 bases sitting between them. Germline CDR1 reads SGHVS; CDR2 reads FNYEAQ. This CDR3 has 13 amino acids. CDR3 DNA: TGTGCCAGCAGCTCACAACAGAATCAGCCCCAGCATTTT. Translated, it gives CASSSQQNQPQHF.

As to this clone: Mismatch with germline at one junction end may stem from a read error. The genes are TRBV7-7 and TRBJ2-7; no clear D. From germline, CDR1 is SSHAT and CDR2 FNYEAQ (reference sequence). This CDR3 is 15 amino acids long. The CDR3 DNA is TGTGCTAGCAGCTTACTATACGGGTCCTCCTACGAGCAGTACTTC. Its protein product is CASSLLYGSSYEQYF.

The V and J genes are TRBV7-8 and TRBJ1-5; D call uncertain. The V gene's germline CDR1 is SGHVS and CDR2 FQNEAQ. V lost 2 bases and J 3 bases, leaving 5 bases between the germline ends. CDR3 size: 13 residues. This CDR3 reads CASSLTVNQPQHF. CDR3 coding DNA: TGTGCCAGCAGCTTAACAGTCAATCAGCCCCAGCATTTT.

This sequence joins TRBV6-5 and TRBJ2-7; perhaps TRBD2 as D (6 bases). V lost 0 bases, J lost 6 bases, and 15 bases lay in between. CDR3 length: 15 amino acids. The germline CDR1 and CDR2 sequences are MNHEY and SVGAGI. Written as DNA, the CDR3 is TGTGCCAGCAGTTACTCGGGGGAGGCTACGAGCGAGCAGTACTTC. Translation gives CASSYSGEATSEQYF.

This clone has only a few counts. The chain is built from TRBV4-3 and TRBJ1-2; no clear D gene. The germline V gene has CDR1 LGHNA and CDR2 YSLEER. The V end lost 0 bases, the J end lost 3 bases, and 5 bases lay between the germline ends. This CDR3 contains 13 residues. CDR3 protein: CASSQDSDYGYTF. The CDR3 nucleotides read TGCGCCAGCAGCCAAGATTCGGACTATGGCTACACCTTC.

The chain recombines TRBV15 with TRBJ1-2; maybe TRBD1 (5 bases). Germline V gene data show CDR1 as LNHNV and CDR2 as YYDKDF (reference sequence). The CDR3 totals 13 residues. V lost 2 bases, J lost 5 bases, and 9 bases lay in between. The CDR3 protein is CATSRRQHYGYTF. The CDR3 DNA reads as TGTGCCACCAGCAGAAGACAGCATTATGGCTACACCTTC.

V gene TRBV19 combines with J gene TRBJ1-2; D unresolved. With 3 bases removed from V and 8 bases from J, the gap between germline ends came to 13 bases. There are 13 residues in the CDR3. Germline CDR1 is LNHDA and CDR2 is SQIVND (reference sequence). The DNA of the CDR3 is TGTGCCAGTAGTATGCCCCGGGGAAGGGGCTACACCTTC. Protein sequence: CASSMPRGRGYTF.

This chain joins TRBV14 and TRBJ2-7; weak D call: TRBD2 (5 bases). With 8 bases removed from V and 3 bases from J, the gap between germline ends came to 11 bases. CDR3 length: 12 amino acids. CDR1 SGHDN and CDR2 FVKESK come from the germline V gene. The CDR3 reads CASAGPLYEQYF. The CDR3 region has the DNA TGTGCCAGCGCGGGCCCTCTCTACGAGCAGTACTTC. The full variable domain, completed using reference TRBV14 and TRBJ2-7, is EAGVTQFPSHSVIEKGQTVTLRCDPISGHDNLYWYRRVMGKEIKFLLHFVKESKQDESGMPNNRFLAERTGGTYSTLKVQPAELEDSGVYFCASAGPLYEQYFGPGTRLTVT.

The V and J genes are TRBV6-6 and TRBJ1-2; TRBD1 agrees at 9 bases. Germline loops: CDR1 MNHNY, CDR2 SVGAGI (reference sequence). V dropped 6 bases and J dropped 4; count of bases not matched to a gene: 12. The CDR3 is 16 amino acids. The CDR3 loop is CASSLRDRESGYGYTF. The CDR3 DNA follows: TGTGCCAGCAGCCTCCGGGACAGGGAATCGGGCTATGGCTACACCTTC.

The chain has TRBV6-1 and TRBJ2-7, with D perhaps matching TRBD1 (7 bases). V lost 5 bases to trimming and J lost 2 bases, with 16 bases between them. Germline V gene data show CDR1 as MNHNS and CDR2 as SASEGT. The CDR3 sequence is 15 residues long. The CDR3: CASSPRQGGTYEQYF. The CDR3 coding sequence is TGTGCCAGCAGTCCGCGACAGGGCGGGACCTACGAGCAGTACTTC.

As DNA, the CDR3 is TGCGCCAGCAGCCAAGAGGGACAGGGGTTCTACGAGCAGTACTTC. Amino acid sequence: CASSQEGQGFYEQYF. The J gene is TRBJ2-7, the V gene TRBV4-1; 10 bases line up with TRBD1. CDR1 is MGHRA, CDR2 YSYEKL, per germline. Unmatched junction bases numbered 2, after V lost 0 bases and J lost 3 bases. This CDR3 contains 15 residues.

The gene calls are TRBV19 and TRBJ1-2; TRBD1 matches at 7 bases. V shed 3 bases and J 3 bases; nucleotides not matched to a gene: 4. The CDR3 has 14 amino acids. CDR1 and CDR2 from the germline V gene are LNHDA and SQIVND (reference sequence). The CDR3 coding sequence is TGTGCCAGTAGTATGACAGGGCGGTACTATGGCTACACCTTC. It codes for CASSMTGRYYGYTF.

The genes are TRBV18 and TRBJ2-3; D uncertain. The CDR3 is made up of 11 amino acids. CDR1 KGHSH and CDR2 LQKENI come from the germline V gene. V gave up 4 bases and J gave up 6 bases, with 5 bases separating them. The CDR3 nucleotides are TGTGCCAGCTCACGTGAGGATACGCAGTATTTT. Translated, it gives CASSREDTQYF.

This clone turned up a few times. This chain's CDR3 is CASTRTGPNSPLHF. The CDR3 DNA sequence: TGTGCCAGCACACGGACAGGCCCAAATTCACCCCTCCACTTT. J is TRBJ1-6 and V is TRBV2; 7 bases agree with TRBD1. The CDR3 has 14 residues. Germline V gives CDR1 SNHLY, CDR2 FYNNEI. J was trimmed by 7 bases and V by 7 bases; bases with no gene match: 7.

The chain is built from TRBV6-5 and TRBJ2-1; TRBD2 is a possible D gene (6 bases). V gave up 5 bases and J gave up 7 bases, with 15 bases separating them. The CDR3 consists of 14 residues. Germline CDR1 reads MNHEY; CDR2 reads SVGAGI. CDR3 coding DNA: TGTGCCAGCAGTCGCGGCGGGGTGGAGAATGAGCAGTTCTTC. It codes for CASSRGGVENEQFF.

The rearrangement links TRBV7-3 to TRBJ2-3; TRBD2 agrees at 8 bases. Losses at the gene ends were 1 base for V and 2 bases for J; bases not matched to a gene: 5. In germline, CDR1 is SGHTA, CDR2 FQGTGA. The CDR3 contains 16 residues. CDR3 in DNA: TGTGCCAGCAGCTTAAAGCGGGGGCTCGACACAGATACGCAGTATTTT. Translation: CASSLKRGLDTDTQYF.

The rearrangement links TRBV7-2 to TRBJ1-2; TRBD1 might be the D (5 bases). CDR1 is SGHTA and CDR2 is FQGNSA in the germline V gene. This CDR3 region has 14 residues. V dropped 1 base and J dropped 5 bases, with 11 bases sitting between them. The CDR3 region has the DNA TGTGCCAGCAGCTTAGAGGCAGGGACTTATGGCTACACCTTC. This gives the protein CASSLEAGTYGYTF. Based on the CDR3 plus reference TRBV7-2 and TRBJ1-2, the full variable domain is GAGVSQSPSNKVTEKGKDVELRCDPISGHTALYWYRQSLGQGLEFLIYFQGNSAPDKSGLPSDRFSAERTGGSVSTLTIQRTQQEDSAVYLCASSLEAGTYGYTFGSGTRLTVV.

In DNA form, the CDR3 reads TGTGCCAGCAGCCCCGGGAATGAAAAACTGTTTTTT. It encodes CASSPGNEKLFF. The V and J genes are TRBV5-4 and TRBJ1-4, with no clear D. There are 12 residues in the CDR3. Germline V gene sequence: CDR1 SGHNT, CDR2 YYREEE (reference sequence). V gave up 4 bases and J gave up 5 bases, with 6 bases separating them.

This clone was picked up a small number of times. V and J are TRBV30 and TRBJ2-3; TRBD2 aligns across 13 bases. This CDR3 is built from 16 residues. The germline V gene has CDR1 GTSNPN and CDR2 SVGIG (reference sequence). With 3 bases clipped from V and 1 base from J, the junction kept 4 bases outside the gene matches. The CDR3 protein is CAWSPGLAGGTDTQYF. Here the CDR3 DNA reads TGTGCCTGGAGCCCAGGACTAGCGGGGGGCACAGATACGCAGTATTTT.

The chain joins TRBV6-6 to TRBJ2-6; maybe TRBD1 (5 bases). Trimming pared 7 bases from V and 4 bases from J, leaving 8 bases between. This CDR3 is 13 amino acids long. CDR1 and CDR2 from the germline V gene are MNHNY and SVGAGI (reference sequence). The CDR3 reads CASTWGGANVLTF. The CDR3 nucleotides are TGTGCCAGCACCTGGGGCGGGGCCAACGTCCTGACTTTC.

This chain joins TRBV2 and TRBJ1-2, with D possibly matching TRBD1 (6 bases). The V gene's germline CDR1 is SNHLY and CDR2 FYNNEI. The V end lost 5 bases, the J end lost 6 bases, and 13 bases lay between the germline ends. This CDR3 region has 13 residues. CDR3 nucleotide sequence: TGTGCCAGCAGTTTCTCACAGGGAGATGGCTACACCTTC. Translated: CASSFSQGDGYTF.

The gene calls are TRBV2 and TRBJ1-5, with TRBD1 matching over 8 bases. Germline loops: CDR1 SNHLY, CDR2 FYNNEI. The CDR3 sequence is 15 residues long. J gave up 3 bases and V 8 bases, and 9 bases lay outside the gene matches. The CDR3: CASYRDRRNNQPQHF. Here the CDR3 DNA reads TGTGCCAGCTATAGGGACAGGAGAAACAATCAGCCCCAGCATTTT.

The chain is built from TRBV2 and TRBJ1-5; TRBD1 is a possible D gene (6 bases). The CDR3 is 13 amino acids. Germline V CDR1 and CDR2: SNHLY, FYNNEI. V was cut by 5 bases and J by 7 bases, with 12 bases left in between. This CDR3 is CASSNRVEQPQHF. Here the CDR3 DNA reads TGTGCCAGCAGTAACAGGGTGGAACAGCCCCAGCATTTT.

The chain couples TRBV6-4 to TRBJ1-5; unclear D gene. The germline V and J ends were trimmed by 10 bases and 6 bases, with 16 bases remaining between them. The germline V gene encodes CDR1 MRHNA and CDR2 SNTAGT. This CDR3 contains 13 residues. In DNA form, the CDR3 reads TGTGCCATCGCATGCAGGTGGGTTCAGCCCCAGCATTTT. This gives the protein CAIACRWVQPQHF.